This T cell receptor (beta chain) was captured by sequencing in a study of CD8 T cells in Susac syndrome. Findings of the study overall: An acknowledgment was made by the study that its TCR sequencing and HLA analysis involved relatively few individuals.

With 6 bases removed from V and 0 bases from J, the gap between germline ends came to 18 bases. This CDR3 spans 16 amino acids. The germline V gene encodes CDR1 SQVTM and CDR2 ANQGSEA. CD8+ and CD4+ T cells circulating in blood were sequenced for TCR beta. Concerning this clonotype itself: Its target is unknown.

Reverse transcription of about 0.5 to 1 ug RNA was carried out with random hexamers. An immunoSEQ multiplex PCR amplified TCR beta CDR3 over 54 Vbeta and 13 Jbeta. From the immunoSEQ multiplex PCR reads, TCRdb called clonotypes with MiXCR, one entry per CDR3 protein. The sample has 150,000 to 200,000 distinct CDR3 sequences; around 96% are singletons. The receptor's source is a human donor in good health. This chain joins TRBV29-1 and TRBJ2-4, with D tentatively TRBD1 or TRBD2 (5 bases each). The sample comprised CD4+ T cells from PBMCs. The CDR3 spells CSVGFFGAEAKNIQYF. The CDR3 bases are TGCAGCGTCGGGTTCTTCGGGGCGGAAGCCAAAAACATTCAGTACTTC.